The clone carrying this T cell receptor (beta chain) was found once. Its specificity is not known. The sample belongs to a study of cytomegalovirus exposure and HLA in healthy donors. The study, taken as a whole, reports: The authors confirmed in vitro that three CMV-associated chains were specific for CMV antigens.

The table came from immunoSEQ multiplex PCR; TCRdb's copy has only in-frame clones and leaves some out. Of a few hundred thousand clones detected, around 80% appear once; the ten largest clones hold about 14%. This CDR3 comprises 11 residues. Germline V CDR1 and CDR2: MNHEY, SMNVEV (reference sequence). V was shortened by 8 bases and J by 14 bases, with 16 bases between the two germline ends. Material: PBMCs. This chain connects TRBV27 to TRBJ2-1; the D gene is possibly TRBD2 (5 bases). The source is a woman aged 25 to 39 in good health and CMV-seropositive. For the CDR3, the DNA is TGTGCCAGCCGCGGGTACCGGGGAGAGTTCTTC. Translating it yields CASRGYRGEFF.